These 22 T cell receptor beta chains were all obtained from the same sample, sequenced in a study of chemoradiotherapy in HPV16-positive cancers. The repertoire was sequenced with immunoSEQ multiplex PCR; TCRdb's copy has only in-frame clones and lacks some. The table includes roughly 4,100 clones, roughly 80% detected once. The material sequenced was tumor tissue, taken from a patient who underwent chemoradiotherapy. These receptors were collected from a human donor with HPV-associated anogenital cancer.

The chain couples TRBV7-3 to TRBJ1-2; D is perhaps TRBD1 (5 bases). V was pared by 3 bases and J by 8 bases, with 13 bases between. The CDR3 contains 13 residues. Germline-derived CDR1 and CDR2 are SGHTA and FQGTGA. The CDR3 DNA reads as TGTGCCAGCAGCTTCGGCGTGGAGGGGGGCTACACCTTC. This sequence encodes CASSFGVEGGYTF. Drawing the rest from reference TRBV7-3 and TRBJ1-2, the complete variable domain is GAGVSQTPSNKVTEKGKYVELRCDPISGHTALYWYRQSLGQGPEFLIYFQGTGAADDSGLPNDRFFAVRPEGSVSTLKIQRTERGDSAVYLCASSFGVEGGYTFGSGTRLTVV.

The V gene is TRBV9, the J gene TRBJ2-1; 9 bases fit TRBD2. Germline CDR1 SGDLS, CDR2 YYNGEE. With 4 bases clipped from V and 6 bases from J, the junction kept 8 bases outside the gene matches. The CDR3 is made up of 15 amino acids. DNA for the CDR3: TGTGCCAGCAGCTCGGGACTAGCAGACCCCAATGAGCAGTTCTTC. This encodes CASSSGLADPNEQFF.

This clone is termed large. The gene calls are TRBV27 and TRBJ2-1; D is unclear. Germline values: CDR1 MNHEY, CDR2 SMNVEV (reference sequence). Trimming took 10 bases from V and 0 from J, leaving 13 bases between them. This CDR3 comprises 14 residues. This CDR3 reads CATLGSGSYNEQFF. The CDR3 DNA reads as TGTGCCACCCTCGGGTCCGGCTCCTACAATGAGCAGTTCTTC.

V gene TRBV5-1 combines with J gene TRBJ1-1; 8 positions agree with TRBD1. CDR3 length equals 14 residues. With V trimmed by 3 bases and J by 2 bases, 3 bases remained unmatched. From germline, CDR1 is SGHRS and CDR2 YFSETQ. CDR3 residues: CASSSDRANTEAFF. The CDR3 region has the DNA TGCGCCAGCAGCTCGGACAGGGCTAACACTGAAGCTTTCTTT.

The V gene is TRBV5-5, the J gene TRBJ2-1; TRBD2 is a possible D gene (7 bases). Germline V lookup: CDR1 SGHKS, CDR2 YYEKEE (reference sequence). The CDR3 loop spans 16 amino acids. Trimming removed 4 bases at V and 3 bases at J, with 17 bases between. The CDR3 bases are TGTGCCAGCAGCGGGAGGTGGGGGGGCTACTACAATGAGCAGTTCTTC. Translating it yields CASSGRWGGYYNEQFF.

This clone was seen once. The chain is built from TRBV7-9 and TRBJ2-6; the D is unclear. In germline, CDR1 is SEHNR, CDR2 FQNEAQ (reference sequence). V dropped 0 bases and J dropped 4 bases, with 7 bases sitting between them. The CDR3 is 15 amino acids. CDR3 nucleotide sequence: TGTGCCAGCAGCTTAGCCCAAAGAGGGGCCAACGTCCTGACTTTC. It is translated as CASSLAQRGANVLTF.

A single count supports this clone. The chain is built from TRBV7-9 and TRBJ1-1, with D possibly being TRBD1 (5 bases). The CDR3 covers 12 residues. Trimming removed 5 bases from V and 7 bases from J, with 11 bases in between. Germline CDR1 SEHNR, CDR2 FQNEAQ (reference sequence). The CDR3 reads CASSADTLEAFF. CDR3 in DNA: TGTGCCAGCAGCGCGGACACCCTTGAAGCTTTCTTT.

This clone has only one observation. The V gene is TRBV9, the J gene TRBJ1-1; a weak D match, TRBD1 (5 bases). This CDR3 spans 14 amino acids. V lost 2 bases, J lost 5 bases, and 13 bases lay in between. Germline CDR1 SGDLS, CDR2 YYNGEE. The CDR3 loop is CASSVLGWGTEAFF. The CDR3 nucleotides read TGTGCCAGCAGCGTCCTAGGGTGGGGGACTGAAGCTTTCTTT. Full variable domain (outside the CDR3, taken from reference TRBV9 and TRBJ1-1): DSGVTQTPKHLITATGQRVTLRCSPRSGDLSVYWYQQSLDQGLQFLIQYYNGEERAKGNILERFSAQQFPDLHSELNLSSLELGDSALYFCASSVLGWGTEAFFGQGTRLTVV.

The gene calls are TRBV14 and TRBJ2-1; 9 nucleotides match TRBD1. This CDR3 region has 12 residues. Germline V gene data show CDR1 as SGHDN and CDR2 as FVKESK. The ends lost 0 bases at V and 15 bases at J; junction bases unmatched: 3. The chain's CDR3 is CASSQDRTGAFF. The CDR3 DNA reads TGTGCCAGCAGCCAAGACCGGACAGGGGCGTTCTTC. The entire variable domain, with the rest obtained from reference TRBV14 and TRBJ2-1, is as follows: EAGVTQFPSHSVIEKGQTVTLRCDPISGHDNLYWYRRVMGKEIKFLLHFVKESKQDESGMPNNRFLAERTGGTYSTLKVQPAELEDSGVYFCASSQDRTGAFFGPGTRLTVL.

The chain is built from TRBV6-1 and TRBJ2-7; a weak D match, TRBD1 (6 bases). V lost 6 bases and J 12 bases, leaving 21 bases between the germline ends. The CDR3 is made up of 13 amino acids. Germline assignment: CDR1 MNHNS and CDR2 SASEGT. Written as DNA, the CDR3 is TGTGCCAGCAGCAGACAGGCCGGGGAACAATGGTACTTC. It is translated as CASSRQAGEQWYF.

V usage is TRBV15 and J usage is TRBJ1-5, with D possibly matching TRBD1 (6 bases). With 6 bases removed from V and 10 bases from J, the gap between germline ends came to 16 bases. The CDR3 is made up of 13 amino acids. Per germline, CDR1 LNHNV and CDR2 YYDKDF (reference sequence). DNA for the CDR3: TGTGCCACCAGTTCGGTCGGGGGCGAACCCCAGCATTTT. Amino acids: CATSSVGGEPQHF.

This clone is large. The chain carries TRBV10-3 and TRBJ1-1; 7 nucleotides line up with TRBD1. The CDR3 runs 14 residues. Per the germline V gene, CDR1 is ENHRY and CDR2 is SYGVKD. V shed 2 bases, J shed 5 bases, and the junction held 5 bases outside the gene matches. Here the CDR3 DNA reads TGTGCCATCAGTGAGCCTTCGACAGGGACTGAAGCTTTCTTT. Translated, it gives CAISEPSTGTEAFF.

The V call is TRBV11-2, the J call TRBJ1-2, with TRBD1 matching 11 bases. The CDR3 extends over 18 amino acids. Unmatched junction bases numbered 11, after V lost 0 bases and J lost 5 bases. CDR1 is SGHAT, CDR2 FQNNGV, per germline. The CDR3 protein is CASSLERGTGGSIYGYTF. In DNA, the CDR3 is TGTGCCAGCAGCTTAGAAAGAGGGACAGGGGGTTCCATATATGGCTACACCTTC.

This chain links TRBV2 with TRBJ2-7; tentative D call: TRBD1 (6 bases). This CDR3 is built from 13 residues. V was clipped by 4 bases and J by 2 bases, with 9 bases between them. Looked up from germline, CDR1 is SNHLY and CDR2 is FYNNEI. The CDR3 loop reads CASSGGRPYEQYF. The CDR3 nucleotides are TGTGCCAGCAGTGGGGGGCGCCCCTACGAGCAGTACTTC.

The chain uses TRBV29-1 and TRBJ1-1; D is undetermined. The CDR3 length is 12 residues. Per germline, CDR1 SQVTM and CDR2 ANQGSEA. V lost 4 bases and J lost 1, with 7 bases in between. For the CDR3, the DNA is TGCAGCGTTGCTGACACGAACACTGAAGCTTTCTTT. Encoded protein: CSVADTNTEAFF.

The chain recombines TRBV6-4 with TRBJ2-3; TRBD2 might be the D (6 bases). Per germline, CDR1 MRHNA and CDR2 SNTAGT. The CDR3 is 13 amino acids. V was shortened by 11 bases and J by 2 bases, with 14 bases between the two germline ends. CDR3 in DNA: TGTGCCTGCGGGGCGGGGCACACAGATACGCAGTATTTT. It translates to CACGAGHTDTQYF.

Here the CDR3 reads CASSLQLAETNEQFF. The CDR3 DNA reads TGTGCCAGCAGCTTACAACTAGCGGAGACCAATGAGCAGTTCTTC. The chain uses TRBV11-2 and TRBJ2-1; 8 bases are a match to TRBD2. The CDR3 consists of 15 residues. Germline V gene lookup returns CDR1 SGHAT and CDR2 FQNNGV. Trimming at V came to 2 bases and at J to 6 bases, leaving 6 bases not matched to a gene.

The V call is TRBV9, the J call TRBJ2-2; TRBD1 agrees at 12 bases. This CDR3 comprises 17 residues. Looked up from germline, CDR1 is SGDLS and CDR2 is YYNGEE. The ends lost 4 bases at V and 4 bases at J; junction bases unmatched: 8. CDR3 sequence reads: CASSPRDRGLVTGELFF. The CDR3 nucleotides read TGTGCCAGCAGCCCGAGGGACAGGGGGCTTGTCACCGGGGAGCTGTTTTTT.

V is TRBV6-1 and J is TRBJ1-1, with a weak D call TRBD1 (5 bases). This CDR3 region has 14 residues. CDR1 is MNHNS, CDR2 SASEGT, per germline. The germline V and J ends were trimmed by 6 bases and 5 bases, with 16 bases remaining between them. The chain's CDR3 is CASRRDGRGTEAFF. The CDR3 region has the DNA TGTGCCAGCAGGCGGGACGGGCGGGGGACTGAAGCTTTCTTT.

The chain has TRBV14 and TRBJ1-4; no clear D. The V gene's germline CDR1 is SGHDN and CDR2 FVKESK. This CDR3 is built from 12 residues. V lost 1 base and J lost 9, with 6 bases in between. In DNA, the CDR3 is TGTGCCAGCAGCCAAGTTTCCAAAAAACTGTTTTTT. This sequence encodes CASSQVSKKLFF. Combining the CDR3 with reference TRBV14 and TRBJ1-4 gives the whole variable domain EAGVTQFPSHSVIEKGQTVTLRCDPISGHDNLYWYRRVMGKEIKFLLHFVKESKQDESGMPNNRFLAERTGGTYSTLKVQPAELEDSGVYFCASSQVSKKLFFGSGTQLSVL.

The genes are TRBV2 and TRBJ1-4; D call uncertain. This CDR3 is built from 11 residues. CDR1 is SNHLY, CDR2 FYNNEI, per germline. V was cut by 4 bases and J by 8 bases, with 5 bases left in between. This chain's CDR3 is CASSVAEKLFF. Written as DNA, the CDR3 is TGTGCCAGCAGTGTGGCGGAAAAACTGTTTTTT.

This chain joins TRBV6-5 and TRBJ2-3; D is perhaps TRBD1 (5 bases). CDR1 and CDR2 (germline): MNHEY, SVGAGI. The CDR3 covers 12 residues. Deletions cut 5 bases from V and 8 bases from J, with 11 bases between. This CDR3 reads CASSPQGGTQYF. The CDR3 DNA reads TGTGCCAGCAGTCCCCAGGGCGGTACGCAGTATTTT.